Each of the 28 T cell receptor beta chains below was sequenced from the same sample in a study of shared clonotypes between healthy human individuals. The protocol was immunoSEQ multiplex PCR, while the TCRdb copy is restricted to in-frame clones and leaves out a portion. Of 1,400,000 or so clones in the sample, around 98.5% were seen once. Sequences were obtained from naive CD4+ T cells sorted from blood. Subset indicated: CD45RA+ positively selected. The receptors were gathered from a man under 40 in good health.

The chain uses TRBV27 and TRBJ2-7; weak D call: TRBD2 (5 bases). Germline values: CDR1 MNHEY, CDR2 SMNVEV (reference sequence). The CDR3 spans 14 residues. Trimming removed 6 bases from V and 3 bases from J, with 15 bases in between. In nucleotides, the CDR3 is TGTGCCAGCAGCCCCCACGGGGTAAGCTACGAGCAGTACTTC. Residues: CASSPHGVSYEQYF.

This chain joins TRBV6-1 and TRBJ2-2, with 9 bases lining up with TRBD1. This CDR3 region has 15 residues. V was pared by 5 bases and J by 5 bases, with 6 bases of the junction left unmatched. Germline V CDR1 and CDR2: MNHNS, SASEGT. The CDR3 DNA is TGTGCCAGCAGTTCTTGGACAGGGGTAACCGGGGAGCTGTTTTTT. Amino acids: CASSSWTGVTGELFF.

In this sample, this clone turned up once. The CDR3 sequence is CASSSGQGFYEQYF. As DNA, the CDR3 is TGTGCCAGCAGCTCCGGACAGGGGTTCTACGAGCAGTACTTC. The chain links TRBV7-9 to TRBJ2-7; TRBD1 agrees at 9 bases. Unmatched junction bases numbered 4, after V lost 4 bases and J lost 3 bases. Germline values: CDR1 SEHNR, CDR2 FQNEAQ (reference sequence). The CDR3 extends over 14 amino acids.

V is TRBV7-9 and J is TRBJ2-2; D is possibly TRBD1 or TRBD2 (5 bases each). This CDR3 is 15 amino acids long. Germline-derived CDR1 and CDR2 are SEHNR and FQNEAQ (reference sequence). CDR3 residues: CAFRDPRTNTGELFF. CDR3 DNA sequence: TGTGCTTTCCGGGACCCCAGAACGAACACCGGGGAGCTGTTTTTT.

The gene calls are TRBV19 and TRBJ1-1; D is undetermined. Germline V gene sequence: CDR1 LNHDA, CDR2 SQIVND (reference sequence). The ends were cut back, 7 bases at V and 0 bases at J, with 21 bases in the middle. The CDR3 consists of 17 residues. Here the CDR3 reads CASTLGLSLNLNTEAFF. In DNA form, the CDR3 reads TGTGCCAGTACGCTTGGGCTTTCCCTGAACCTGAACACTGAAGCTTTCTTT.

The chain carries TRBV28 and TRBJ2-7, with D possibly matching TRBD2 (5 bases). The CDR3 sequence is 13 residues long. Trimming removed 7 bases from V and 3 bases from J, with 13 bases in between. Germline CDR1 and CDR2: MDHEN and SYDVKM. CDR3 nucleotide sequence: TGTGCCAGCATGGTCGGGGTTGGCTACGAGCAGTACTTC. Protein product: CASMVGVGYEQYF. The complete variable domain, with remaining parts taken from reference TRBV28 and TRBJ2-7, reads DVKVTQSSRYLVKRTGEKVFLECVQDMDHENMFWYRQDPGLGLRLIYFSYDVKMKEKGDIPEGYSVSREKKERFSLILESASTNQTSMYLCASMVGVGYEQYFGPGTRLTVT.

V gene TRBV4-1 combines with J gene TRBJ2-2; D may be TRBD2 (6 bases). This CDR3 has 15 residues. Trimming stripped 4 bases from V and 1 base from J, with 10 bases between. Germline CDR1 is MGHRA and CDR2 is YSYEKL. The CDR3 region is CASSPGELNTGELFF. CDR3 coding DNA: TGCGCCAGCAGCCCGGGAGAGTTGAACACCGGGGAGCTGTTTTTT.

The chain carries TRBV2 and TRBJ2-7, with D possibly TRBD2 on 5 matching bases. The germline gives CDR1 SNHLY, CDR2 FYNNEI. The CDR3 extends over 12 amino acids. V lost 6 bases and J lost 2, with 8 bases in between. The CDR3 loop is CASREVTYEQYF. CDR3 nucleotides: TGTGCCAGCAGGGAGGTCACCTACGAGCAGTACTTC. Drawing the rest from reference TRBV2 and TRBJ2-7, the complete variable domain is EPEVTQTPSHQVTQMGQEVILRCVPISNHLYFYWYRQILGQKVEFLVSFYNNEISEKSEIFDDQFSVERPDGSNFTLKIRSTKLEDSAMYFCASREVTYEQYFGPGTRLTVT.

The genes are TRBV5-5 and TRBJ1-4; TRBD1 agrees at 7 bases. Germline values: CDR1 SGHKS, CDR2 YYEKEE (reference sequence). The junction had 11 bases not matched to a gene; V was cut back by 5 bases and J by 7 bases. The CDR3 spans 15 residues. CDR3 amino acids: CASRSIQGSGEKLFF. The CDR3 nucleotides read TGTGCCAGCAGGTCAATACAGGGGAGCGGTGAAAAACTGTTTTTT.

The chain uses TRBV7-2 and TRBJ1-2; 10 bases fit TRBD1. The junction had 5 bases not matched to a gene; V was cut back by 1 base and J by 6 bases. The CDR3 is 15 amino acids. The germline V gene encodes CDR1 SGHTA and CDR2 FQGNSA. CDR3 protein: CASSLGGQGINGYTF. DNA for the CDR3: TGTGCCAGCAGCTTAGGGGGACAGGGGATAAATGGCTACACCTTC.

This clone was seen once. The chain couples TRBV5-1 to TRBJ2-1; D call uncertain. The CDR3 has 13 amino acids. From germline, CDR1 is SGHRS and CDR2 YFSETQ. V was clipped by 0 bases and J by 6 bases, with 7 bases between them. The CDR3 loop is CASSLEASNEQFF. The CDR3 coding sequence is TGCGCCAGCAGCTTGGAAGCTAGCAATGAGCAGTTCTTC.

The gene calls are TRBV18 and TRBJ1-1, with unresolved D. Per the germline V gene, CDR1 is KGHSH and CDR2 is LQKENI. V was pared by 2 bases and J by 0 bases, with 16 bases between. This CDR3 region has 17 residues. The CDR3 spells CASSPSGSMRMNTEAFF. CDR3 nucleotides: TGTGCCAGCTCACCATCCGGGTCGATGAGGATGAACACTGAAGCTTTCTTT.

This rearrangement joins TRBV7-9 to TRBJ1-2; D may be TRBD1 (6 bases). This CDR3 has 13 residues. Germline V lookup: CDR1 SEHNR, CDR2 FQNEAQ (reference sequence). V shed 5 bases and J shed 4 bases, with 11 bases lying between them. The CDR3 here is CASSLDSIYGYTF. The CDR3 region has the DNA TGTGCCAGCAGCCTGGACAGTATCTATGGCTACACCTTC.

This chain links TRBV11-2 with TRBJ2-7, with TRBD2 matching over 8 bases. This CDR3 comprises 15 residues. V trimming: 3 bases; J trimming: 5 bases; junction bases outside the gene matches: 9. The germline V gene has CDR1 SGHAT and CDR2 FQNNGV. The CDR3 DNA follows: TGTGCCAGCAGCTTCCAAGCGGGAGTCGTCGACGAGCAGTACTTC. Translating it yields CASSFQAGVVDEQYF.

The CDR3 DNA follows: TGTGCCAGCAGCTCGACAGGGGATAGGCCTGGAAACACCATATATTTT. This codes for CASSSTGDRPGNTIYF. This sequence joins TRBV7-8 and TRBJ1-3; TRBD1 aligns across 8 bases. The CDR3 loop spans 16 amino acids. Germline lookup yields CDR1 SGHVS and CDR2 FQNEAQ. V dropped 4 bases and J dropped 2; count of bases not matched to a gene: 7.

V gene TRBV5-1 combines with J gene TRBJ1-1; TRBD1 matches at 8 bases. CDR3 length: 14 amino acids. V was clipped by 4 bases and J by 1 base; unmatched bases: 3. Germline V lookup: CDR1 SGHRS, CDR2 YFSETQ. CDR3 sequence: CASSAGTGNTEAFF. DNA for the CDR3: TGCGCCAGCAGCGCAGGGACAGGGAACACTGAAGCTTTCTTT. The whole variable domain, remainder taken from reference TRBV5-1 and TRBJ1-1, is KAGVTQTPRYLIKTRGQQVTLSCSPISGHRSVSWYQQTPGQGLQFLFEYFSETQRNKGNFPGRFSGRQFSNSRSEMNVSTLELGDSALYLCASSAGTGNTEAFFGQGTRLTVV.

V usage is TRBV7-9 and J usage is TRBJ2-2; D is perhaps TRBD2 (8 bases). This CDR3 contains 17 residues. The V end lost 4 bases, the J end lost 2 bases, and 17 bases lay between the germline ends. In germline, CDR1 is SEHNR, CDR2 FQNEAQ (reference sequence). The CDR3 DNA reads as TGTGCCAGCAGCTCCTCTTCGGGAGGGGGCAACACCGGGGAGCTGTTTTTT. As protein: CASSSSSGGGNTGELFF. The whole variable domain, remainder taken from reference TRBV7-9 and TRBJ2-2, is DTGVSQNPRHKITKRGQNVTFRCDPISEHNRLYWYRQTLGQGPEFLTYFQNEAQLEKSRLLSDRFSAERPKGSFSTLEIQRTEQGDSAMYLCASSSSSGGGNTGELFFGEGSRLTVL.

V is TRBV5-1 and J is TRBJ2-2; perhaps TRBD2 as D (6 bases). This CDR3 has 16 residues. V was shortened by 5 bases and J by 1 base, with 15 bases between the two germline ends. The germline CDR1 and CDR2 sequences are SGHRS and YFSETQ. The CDR3 DNA reads as TGCGCCAGCAGAATAACCCGGGAGCAGAACACCGGGGAGCTGTTTTTT. Protein product: CASRITREQNTGELFF.

The chain carries TRBV27 and TRBJ2-1; D possibly corresponds to TRBD1 (6 bases). CDR3 length: 15 residues. V was clipped by 1 base and J by 8 bases, with 15 bases between them. Per germline, CDR1 MNHEY and CDR2 SMNVEV (reference sequence). CDR3: CASSLLSRGGDEQFF. The CDR3 DNA reads as TGTGCCAGCAGTTTATTGAGCAGGGGTGGTGATGAGCAGTTCTTC.

The chain recombines TRBV2 with TRBJ2-7; D gene unclear. The CDR3 consists of 12 residues. Trimming pared 6 bases from V and 2 bases from J, leaving 8 bases between. CDR1 and CDR2 from the germline V gene are SNHLY and FYNNEI. The CDR3 DNA sequence: TGTGCCAGCAGCCTGGTCCCCTACGAGCAGTACTTC. Its protein product is CASSLVPYEQYF.

The chain is built from TRBV27 and TRBJ2-7, with D tentatively TRBD1 or TRBD2 (5 bases each). From germline, CDR1 is MNHEY and CDR2 SMNVEV (reference sequence). The CDR3 contains 12 residues. V was trimmed by 2 bases and J by 10 bases, leaving 12 bases between them. The CDR3 region is CASSLAGTAQYF. CDR3 DNA sequence: TGTGCCAGCAGTTTAGCCGGGACGGCCCAGTACTTC.

The table lists this clone with a count of one. The chain links TRBV5-6 to TRBJ2-7, with D uncertain. This CDR3 has 13 residues. The germline V gene has CDR1 SGHDT and CDR2 YYEEEE. V gave up 7 bases and J gave up 3 bases, with 14 bases separating them. CDR3 protein: CASRVHGYYEQYF. The CDR3 DNA reads TGTGCCAGCCGCGTCCACGGATACTACGAGCAGTACTTC.

This CDR3 reads CASSRDPRRDEQFF. CDR3 nucleotide sequence: TGTGCCAGCAGCCGGGACCCCCGACGGGATGAGCAGTTCTTC. V gene TRBV7-6 combines with J gene TRBJ2-1, with D perhaps assigned TRBD1 or TRBD2 (5 bases each). The CDR3 consists of 14 residues. The germline V and J ends were trimmed by 5 bases and 8 bases, with 16 bases remaining between them. The germline gives CDR1 SGHVS, CDR2 FNYEAQ.

This sequence joins TRBV7-9 and TRBJ2-7; perhaps TRBD2 as D (6 bases). Trimming stripped 4 bases from V and 2 bases from J, with 15 bases between. The CDR3 length is 15 residues. Germline V lookup: CDR1 SEHNR, CDR2 FQNEAQ (reference sequence). The CDR3 spells CASSSSPGLPYEQYF. The CDR3 nucleotides read TGTGCCAGCAGCTCAAGTCCGGGACTCCCCTACGAGCAGTACTTC. The whole variable domain, remainder taken from reference TRBV7-9 and TRBJ2-7, is DTGVSQNPRHKITKRGQNVTFRCDPISEHNRLYWYRQTLGQGPEFLTYFQNEAQLEKSRLLSDRFSAERPKGSFSTLEIQRTEQGDSAMYLCASSSSPGLPYEQYFGPGTRLTVT.

In regard to this clone: This sample also contains other DNA sequences that code for the same CDR3. V usage is TRBV9 and J usage is TRBJ2-6; no clear D. Germline CDR1 and CDR2: SGDLS and YYNGEE. Trimming removed 2 bases at V and 1 base at J, with 4 bases between. This CDR3 comprises 14 residues. The CDR3 DNA is TGTGCCAGCAGCGTTCGATCTGGGGCCAACGTCCTGACTTTC. This sequence encodes CASSVRSGANVLTF.

The rearrangement uses TRBV11-2 and TRBJ2-1; TRBD2 matches at 10 bases. The CDR3 contains 16 residues. The trim removed 0 bases at V and 6 bases at J, leaving 5 bases unmatched. From germline, CDR1 is SGHAT and CDR2 FQNNGV. CDR3 DNA sequence: TGTGCCAGCAGCTTAGAACTAGCGGGGACCGGCAATGAGCAGTTCTTC. This encodes CASSLELAGTGNEQFF.

The chain combines TRBV29-1 with TRBJ1-2; TRBD1 agrees at 7 bases. Losses at the gene ends were 2 bases for V and 3 bases for J; bases not matched to a gene: 6. The CDR3 loop spans 14 amino acids. The germline CDR1 and CDR2 sequences are SQVTM and ANQGSEA. CDR3 loop: CSVERLGGDYGYTF. The CDR3 coding sequence is TGCAGCGTTGAAAGGTTAGGGGGCGACTATGGCTACACCTTC. Filled out from reference TRBV29-1 and TRBJ1-2, the complete variable domain reads SAVISQKPSRDICQRGTSLTIQCQVDSQVTMMFWYRQQPGQSLTLIATANQGSEATYESGFVIDKFPISRPNLTFSTLTVSNMSPEDSSIYLCSVERLGGDYGYTFGSGTRLTVV.

The count of this clone is one. The rearrangement joins TRBV5-1 to TRBJ2-4; D gene unclear. This CDR3 has 13 amino acids. The germline V gene has CDR1 SGHRS and CDR2 YFSETQ. V was trimmed by 4 bases and J by 8 bases, leaving 13 bases between them. CDR3 in DNA: TGCGCCAGCAGCAACCTCGACGATGACATTCAGTACTTC. Translation gives CASSNLDDDIQYF.